The source of this TCR beta chain is a study of cytomegalovirus exposure and HLA in healthy donors. Across the whole study: A prior analysis found 117 million unique TCR beta sequences from around 180 million T cells. Whole-study results and caveats: Sequencing depth roughly uniform across donors was assumed in presence/absence analyses. Most CMV-associated TCR beta chains appeared HLA-restricted in a later analysis.

Primers for the PCR totalled 60 Vbeta and 13 Jbeta. This table comes from immunoSEQ multiplex PCR, and its TCRdb copy is limited to in-frame clones, with some not included. Of approximately 170,000 clones listed, 65% to 85% are singletons. Turning to this clone: The antigen is undetermined.

The sequenced material came from PBMCs. The clonotype originates from a woman between 40 and 55 years old in good health and CMV-seropositive.

Written as DNA, the CDR3 is TGTGCCAGCAATAGACAGGGGGGCGAGCAGTACTTC. Protein product: CASNRQGGEQYF. The V call is TRBV6-5, the J call TRBJ2-7, with TRBD1 matching 9 bases. Germline CDR1 and CDR2: MNHEY and SVGAGI. V lost 7 bases and J lost 6; bases outside the gene matches: 4. The CDR3 spans 12 residues.